These T cell receptor beta chains were read from a single sample in a study of blood T cells in healthy people across ages. Each CDR3 protein gets one entry after TCRdb re-called the 5' RACE reads with MiXCR. The sample holds approximately 2,000,000 distinct CDR3 sequences, 35% to 50% seen once. The specimen sequenced was blood. These receptor sequences come from a human donor in good health. The CDR3 runs from the conserved cysteine through the conserved F or W. Each record gives: D gene, V gene, clone size, J gene, CDR3 DNA, CDR3 protein. D genes are given only for firm matches. Expanded clones are given a class, and other clones once, few, many or no size at all.

.	TRBV20-1	.	TRBJ2-1	TGCAGTGCTAGGGGTAAGGATGAGCAGTTCTTC	CSARGKDEQFF
TRBD1	TRBV18	few	TRBJ1-6	TGTGCCAGCTCACCCACTATTGGACAGGGGAATTCACCCCTCCACTTT	CASSPTIGQGNSPLHF
.	TRBV7-2	once	TRBJ1-2	TGTGCCAGCAGCCCATACAGGGAGGTTTATGGCTACACCTTC	CASSPYREVYGYTF
TRBD2	TRBV28	once	TRBJ2-7	TGTGCCAGCAGTCGGACTAGCGGGGGGGCGTACTTC	CASSRTSGGAYF
TRBD1	TRBV29-1	.	TRBJ1-1	TGCAGCGTTGAATGGGACAGGGGGCCCCCGAACACTGAAGCTTTCTTT	CSVEWDRGPPNTEAFF
.	TRBV4-1	few	TRBJ2-7	TGCGCCAGCAGCCGAGTCGCCGACAGAGGCGAGCAGTACTTC	CASSRVADRGEQYF
.	TRBV5-1	.	TRBJ2-7	TGCGCCAGCAGCTTGGTGGTTTCGGGGTCCGACGAGCAGTACTTC	CASSLVVSGSDEQYF
.	TRBV12-3/TRBV12-4	.	TRBJ1-5	TGTGCCAGCAGTTTAGAAGTAGGGGGTCTAAATCAGCCCCAGCATTTT	CASSLEVGGLNQPQHF
.	TRBV6-1	.	TRBJ2-7	TGTGCCAGCAGTGAAGCAGGGGCCACTACCTACGAGCAGTACTTC	CASSEAGATTYEQYF
TRBD2	TRBV6-2/TRBV6-3	.	TRBJ2-1	TGTGCCAGCAGAACAAGCGGGGGGGCATTGGGTGAGCAGTTCTTC	CASRTSGGALGEQFF
.	TRBV7-3	.	TRBJ2-6	TGTGCCAGCGGGATGGGCTCTGGGGCCAGCGTCCTGACTTTC	CASGMGSGASVLTF
.	TRBV7-2	once	TRBJ1-5	TGTGCCAGCAGCTTCAGGGACCGCCATCAGCCCCGGCATTTT	CASSFRDRHQPRHF
TRBD1	TRBV12-3/TRBV12-4	.	TRBJ2-5	TGTGCCAGTCGAGGGGACAGTTGGACCCAGTACTTC	CASRGDSWTQYF
.	TRBV6-2/TRBV6-3	.	TRBJ1-1	TGTGTCAGCAGGGAGCGGAACACTGAAGCTTTCTTT	CVSRERNTEAFF
TRBD2	TRBV7-9	few	TRBJ2-1	TGTGCCAGCAGCTTCCAGGCGGGGGGCGGTTTCCACAATGAGCAGTTCTTC	CASSFQAGGGFHNEQFF
.	TRBV4-3	many	TRBJ1-2	TGCGCCAGCAGCCAAGCAGGGCAAGGCTATGGCTACACCTTC	CASSQAGQGYGYTF
TRBD2	TRBV12-5	.	TRBJ2-1	TGTGCTAGTGCCCTAGCGGGGGGGTACAATGAGCAGTTCTTC	CASALAGGYNEQFF
.	TRBV3-1	.	TRBJ2-1	TGTGCCAGCAGCCATTCCCTAGGAATGGGCTCCTACAATGAGCAGTTCTTC	CASSHSLGMGSYNEQFF
.	TRBV10-3	few	TRBJ2-7	TGTGCCATCAGTGAGTCCTTCGACAGCTCCTACGAGCAGTACTTC	CAISESFDSSYEQYF
.	TRBV29-1	.	TRBJ1-1	TGCAGCGTCTGGCGAAGTATGAACACTGAAGCTTTCTTT	CSVWRSMNTEAFF
TRBD1	TRBV15	.	TRBJ1-2	TGTGCCACCAGCGTCCGACAGGGCTCCTATGGCTACACCTTC	CATSVRQGSYGYTF
.	TRBV20-1	many	TRBJ2-4	TGCAGTGCTATAAGGGGGGCCAACCTTCGGGACATTCAGTACTTC	CSAIRGANLRDIQYF
TRBD1	TRBV5-5	.	TRBJ2-4	TGTGCCAGCAGCCCGGGGACAGGGACCAAAAACATTCAGTACTTC	CASSPGTGTKNIQYF
.	TRBV29-1	.	TRBJ2-3	TGCAGCATCGGGTCGGGATCAGATACGCAGTATTTT	CSIGSGSDTQYF
.	TRBV28	few	TRBJ1-5	TGTGCCAGCAGTTCCTCTTCTAGGGGGAATCAGCCCCAGCATTTT	CASSSSSRGNQPQHF